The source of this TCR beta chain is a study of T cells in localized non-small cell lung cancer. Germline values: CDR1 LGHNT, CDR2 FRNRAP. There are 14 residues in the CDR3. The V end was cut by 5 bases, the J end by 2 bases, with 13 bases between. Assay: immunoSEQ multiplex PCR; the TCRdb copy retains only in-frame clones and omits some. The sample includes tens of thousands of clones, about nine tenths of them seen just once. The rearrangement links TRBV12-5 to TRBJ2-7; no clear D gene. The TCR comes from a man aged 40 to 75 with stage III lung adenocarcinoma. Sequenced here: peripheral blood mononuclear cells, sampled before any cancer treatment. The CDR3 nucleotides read TGTGCTAGTGGTCCCCGATCAGGAACCTACGAGCAGTACTTC. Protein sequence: CASGPRSGTYEQYF.